What follows is one TCR beta chain and its context. Its antigen is not identified. CDR1 and CDR2 from the germline V gene are SEHNR and FQNEAQ (reference sequence). The junction had 3 bases not matched to a gene; V was cut back by 5 bases and J by 3 bases. The CDR3 contains 14 residues. All donors were Caucasian adults living in Nashville, Tennessee. The sample is drawn from a study of shared clonotypes between healthy human individuals. Notes on the study in general: The authors expected sequencing depth to affect clonotype sharing among donors.

Libraries were prepared by immunoSEQ multiplex PCR; TCRdb keeps only in-frame clonotypes and omits some of them. The sample contains some 200,000 clones, approximately 61% of which appear only once. Sequencing was performed on memory CD4+ T cells sorted from blood. As to subset: CD45RA-negative fraction. This sequence originates from a man aged 25-40 years in good health. The genes are TRBV7-9 and TRBJ2-3; 9 nucleotides line up with TRBD1. The CDR3 DNA reads as TGTGCCAGCAGCCCGGACAGGGGAACAGATACGCAGTATTTT. As protein: CASSPDRGTDTQYF. The whole variable domain, filled in from reference TRBV7-9 and TRBJ2-3, reads DTGVSQNPRHKITKRGQNVTFRCDPISEHNRLYWYRQTLGQGPEFLTYFQNEAQLEKSRLLSDRFSAERPKGSFSTLEIQRTEQGDSAMYLCASSPDRGTDTQYFGPGTRLTVL.